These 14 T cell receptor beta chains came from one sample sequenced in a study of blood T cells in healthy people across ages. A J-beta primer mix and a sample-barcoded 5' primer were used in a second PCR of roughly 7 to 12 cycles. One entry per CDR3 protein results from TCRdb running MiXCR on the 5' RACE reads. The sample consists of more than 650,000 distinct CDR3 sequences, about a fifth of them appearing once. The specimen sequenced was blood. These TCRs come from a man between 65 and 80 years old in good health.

This CDR3 reads CASSSNEDVKNIQYF. The CDR3 DNA follows: TGTGCCAGCAGCTCTAATGAGGATGTCAAAAACATTCAGTACTTC. V gene TRBV7-9 combines with J gene TRBJ2-4, with no clear D. CDR1 and CDR2 (germline): SEHNR, FQNEAQ (reference sequence). The CDR3 is 15 residues long. V was shortened by 4 bases and J by 3 bases, with 13 bases between the two germline ends.

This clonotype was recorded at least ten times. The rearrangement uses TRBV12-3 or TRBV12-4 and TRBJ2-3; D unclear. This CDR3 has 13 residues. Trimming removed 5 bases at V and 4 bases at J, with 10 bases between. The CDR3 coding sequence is TGTGCCAGCAGTCCCCTTATCCCAGATACGCAGTATTTT. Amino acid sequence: CASSPLIPDTQYF.

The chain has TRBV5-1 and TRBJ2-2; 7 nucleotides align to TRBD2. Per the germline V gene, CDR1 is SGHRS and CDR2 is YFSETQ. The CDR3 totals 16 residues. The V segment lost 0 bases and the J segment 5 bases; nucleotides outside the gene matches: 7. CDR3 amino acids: CASSLGGGRGTGELFF. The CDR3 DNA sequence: TGCGCCAGCAGCTTGGGAGGCGGGAGAGGTACCGGGGAGCTGTTTTTT.

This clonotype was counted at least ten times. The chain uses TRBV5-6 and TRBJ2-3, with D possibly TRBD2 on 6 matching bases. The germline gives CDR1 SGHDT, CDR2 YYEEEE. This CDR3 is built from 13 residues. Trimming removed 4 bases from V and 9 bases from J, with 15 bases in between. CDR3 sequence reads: CASSQARGRTQYF. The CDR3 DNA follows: TGTGCCAGCAGCCAAGCGCGGGGTCGCACGCAGTATTTT.

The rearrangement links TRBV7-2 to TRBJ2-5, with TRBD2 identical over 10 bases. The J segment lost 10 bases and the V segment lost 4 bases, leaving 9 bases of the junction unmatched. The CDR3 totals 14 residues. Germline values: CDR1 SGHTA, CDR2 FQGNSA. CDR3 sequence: CASSSEVGLANQYF. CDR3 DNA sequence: TGTGCCAGCAGCTCAGAGGTGGGACTAGCGAACCAGTACTTC.

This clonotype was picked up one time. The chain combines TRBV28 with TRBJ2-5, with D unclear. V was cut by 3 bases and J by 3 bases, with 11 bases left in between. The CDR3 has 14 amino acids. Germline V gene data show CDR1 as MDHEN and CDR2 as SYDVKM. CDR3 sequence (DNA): TGTGCCAGCAGTTTGTATCCTGTTAAAGAGACCCAGTACTTC. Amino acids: CASSLYPVKETQYF.

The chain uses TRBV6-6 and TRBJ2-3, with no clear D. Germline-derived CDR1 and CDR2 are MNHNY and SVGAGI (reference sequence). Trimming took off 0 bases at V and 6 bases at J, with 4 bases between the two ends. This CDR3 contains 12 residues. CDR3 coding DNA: TGTGCCAGCAGTTACTCGGATGATACGCAGTATTTT. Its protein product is CASSYSDDTQYF.

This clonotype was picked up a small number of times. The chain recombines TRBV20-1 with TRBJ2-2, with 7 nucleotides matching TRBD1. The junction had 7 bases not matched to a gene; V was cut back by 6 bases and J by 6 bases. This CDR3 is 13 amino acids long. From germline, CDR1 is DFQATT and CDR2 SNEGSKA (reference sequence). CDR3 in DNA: TGCAGTGCCAGGGACAGTCGGCCCGGGGAGCTGTTTTTT. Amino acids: CSARDSRPGELFF.

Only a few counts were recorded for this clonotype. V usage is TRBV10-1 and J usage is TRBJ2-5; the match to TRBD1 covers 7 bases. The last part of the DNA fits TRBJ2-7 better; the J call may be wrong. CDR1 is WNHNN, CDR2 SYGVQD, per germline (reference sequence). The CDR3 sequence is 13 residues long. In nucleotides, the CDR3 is TGCGCCAGGTCACAGGGGCAAGTCTACGAGCAGTACTTC. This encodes CARSQGQVYEQYF.

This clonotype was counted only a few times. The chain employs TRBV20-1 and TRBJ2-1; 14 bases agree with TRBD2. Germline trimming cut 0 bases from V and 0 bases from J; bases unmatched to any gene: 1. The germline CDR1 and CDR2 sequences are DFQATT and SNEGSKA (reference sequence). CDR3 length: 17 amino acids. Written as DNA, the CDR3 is TGCAGTGCTAGAGAGACTAGCGGGAGGGCCTCCTACAATGAGCAGTTCTTC. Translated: CSARETSGRASYNEQFF.

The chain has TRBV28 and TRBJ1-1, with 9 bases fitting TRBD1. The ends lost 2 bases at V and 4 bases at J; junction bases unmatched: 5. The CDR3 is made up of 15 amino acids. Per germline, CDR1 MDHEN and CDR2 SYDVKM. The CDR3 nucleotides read TGTGCCAGCAGTTTAGGTGGGACAGGGTTCACTGAAGCTTTCTTT. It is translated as CASSLGGTGFTEAFF.

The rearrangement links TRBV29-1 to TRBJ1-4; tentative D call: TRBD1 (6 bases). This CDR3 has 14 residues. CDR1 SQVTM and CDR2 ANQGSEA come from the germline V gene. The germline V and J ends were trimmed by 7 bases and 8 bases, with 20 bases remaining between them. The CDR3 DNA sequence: TGCAGCGCCTCGCGGGGGCAGGGTGACGAAAAACTGTTTTTT. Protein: CSASRGQGDEKLFF.

The CDR3 sequence: CASSFDRARNYEQYF. CDR3 bases: TGCGCCAGCAGCTTTGACAGGGCTCGAAACTACGAGCAGTACTTC. V usage is TRBV5-1 and J usage is TRBJ2-7; 7 bases are shared with TRBD1. After removal of 2 bases from V and 3 bases from J, the junction contained 8 bases not matched to a gene. This CDR3 comprises 15 residues. Germline lookup yields CDR1 SGHRS and CDR2 YFSETQ.

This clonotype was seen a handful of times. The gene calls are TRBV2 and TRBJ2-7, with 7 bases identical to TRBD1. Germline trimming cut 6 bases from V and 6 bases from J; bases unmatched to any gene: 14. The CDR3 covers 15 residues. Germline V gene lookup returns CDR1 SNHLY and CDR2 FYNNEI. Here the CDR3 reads CASSVRSGTEPEQYF. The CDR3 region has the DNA TGTGCCAGCAGCGTCCGATCCGGGACAGAGCCCGAGCAGTACTTC.